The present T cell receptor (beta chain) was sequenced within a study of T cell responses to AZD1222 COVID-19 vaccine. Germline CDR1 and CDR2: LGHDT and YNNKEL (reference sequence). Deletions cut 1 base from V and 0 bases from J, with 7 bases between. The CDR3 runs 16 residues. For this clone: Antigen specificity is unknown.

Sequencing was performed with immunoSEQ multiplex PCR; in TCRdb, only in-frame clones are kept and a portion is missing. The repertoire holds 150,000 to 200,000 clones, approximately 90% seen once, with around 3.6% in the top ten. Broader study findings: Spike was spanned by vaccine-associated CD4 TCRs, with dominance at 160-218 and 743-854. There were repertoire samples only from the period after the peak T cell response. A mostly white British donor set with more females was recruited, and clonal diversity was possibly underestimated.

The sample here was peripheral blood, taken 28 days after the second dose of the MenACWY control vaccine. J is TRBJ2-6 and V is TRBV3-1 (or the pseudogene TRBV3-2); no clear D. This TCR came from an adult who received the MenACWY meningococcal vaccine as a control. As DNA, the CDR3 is TGTGCCAGCAGCCAAGTAACCGGCTCTGGGGCCAACGTCCTGACTTTC. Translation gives CASSQVTGSGANVLTF.